This T cell receptor beta chain was captured in a study of T cell changes during pregnancy in multiple sclerosis (dated by TCRdb to between 2019 and 2020). With respect to the entire study: The study looked at changes in the T cell repertoire across pregnancy in women with multiple sclerosis.

Worth noting for this clone: What antigen it recognizes has not been identified. Qualities for individual bases were not recorded, and no much larger clone is one base off.

Library preparation employed the immunoSEQ multiplex PCR assay. The table comes from immuneACCESS by way of TCRdb, which keeps in-frame sequences with V and J called. Part of the clones is missing from these tables; in studies checked, under half for an unresolved V gene and the rest for unknown reasons. The sample table contains about 100,000 clones; only one count was recorded for more than 85% of them. Approximately 3.7% of the sample belongs to the ten largest clones. The germline V gene supplies CDR1 KGHSH and CDR2 LQKENI. V is cut back by 3 bases and J by 3 bases, with 17 bases in the junction unmatched. From the cysteine through the phenylalanine, the CDR3 covers 19 amino acids. Only the CDR3 DNA stays, 57 bases, in frame from base 1.

The sequence was collected from a female donor with multiple sclerosis, enrolled in a pregnancy study. The sample consisted of peripheral blood, taken after pregnancy. The chain couples TRBV18 to TRBJ2-7; TRBD1 agrees with 10 junctional bases. The encoded CDR3 is CASSPIGQGVRNRIYEQYF. The DNA sequence follows: TGTGCCAGCTCACCGATAGGACAGGGGGTAAGGAATAGGATCTACGAGCAGTACTTC.